The 7 T cell receptor beta chains in this list originate from one sample, sequenced in a study of post-analysis software for immune sequencing data. Broader study findings: Roughly 5 TRBV segments occurring more often in patients than controls included TRBV5-6, TRBV5-1 and TRBV20-1.

The authors incorporated unique molecular identifiers into the TCR beta cDNA libraries. In TCRdb, the PCR reads were re-called with MiXCR into one record per CDR3 protein. The sample comprises some 450,000 distinct CDR3 sequences, 40% to 55% of which are singletons, and 9% to 14% rests with the top ten. These TCRs' antigens remain unknown. The sequencing sample was made of blood. The source is a girl under 18 with multiple sclerosis.

The J gene is TRBJ2-3, the V gene TRBV6-1; 8 bases line up with TRBD2. This CDR3 spans 16 amino acids. The germline V gene encodes CDR1 MNHNS and CDR2 SASEGT. V lost 4 bases, J lost 4 bases, and 10 bases stayed unmatched. The CDR3 bases are TGTGCCAGCAGTGCCCCAACTAGCGGAGGCGCAGATACGCAGTATTTT. It is translated as CASSAPTSGGADTQYF.

The chain's CDR3 is CASSWGTGVYNEQFF. CDR3 bases: TGCGCCAGCTCCTGGGGGACAGGGGTCTACAATGAGCAGTTCTTC. The chain recombines TRBV5-1 with TRBJ2-1, with TRBD1 matching over 10 bases. V lost 7 bases and J lost 3; bases outside the gene matches: 7. CDR1 is SGHRS, CDR2 YFSETQ, per germline. The CDR3 runs 15 residues.

This chain uses TRBV12-3 or TRBV12-4 with TRBJ2-2, with a possible D match to TRBD2 (5 bases). Trimming removed 2 bases at V and 4 bases at J, with 11 bases between. This CDR3 is built from 15 residues. The CDR3 nucleotides are TGTGCCAGCAGTTTATCGGCTCGGGGCACCGGGGAGCTGTTTTTT. Translating it yields CASSLSARGTGELFF.

The chain joins TRBV28 to TRBJ1-4; D not resolved. The CDR3 length is 13 residues. Per germline, CDR1 MDHEN and CDR2 SYDVKM. V gave up 7 bases and J gave up 5 bases, with 11 bases separating them. CDR3 DNA: TGTGCCAGCACCGATACCCCAAATGAAAAACTGTTTTTT. Its translation is CASTDTPNEKLFF.

The chain has TRBV7-2 and TRBJ2-5, with 8 bases identical to TRBD2. CDR1 SGHTA and CDR2 FQGNSA come from the germline V gene. The CDR3 extends over 15 amino acids. V lost 5 bases to trimming and J lost 6 bases; unmatched junction nucleotides: 11. CDR3 protein: CASSLTLAAWKTQYF. In DNA, the CDR3 is TGTGCCAGCAGCCTCACACTAGCGGCTTGGAAGACCCAGTACTTC.

The chain carries TRBV7-2 and TRBJ2-1; 16 bases match TRBD2. The CDR3 runs 16 residues. V shed 2 bases, J shed 9 bases, and the junction held 4 bases outside the gene matches. CDR1 and CDR2 from the germline V gene are SGHTA and FQGNSA. The CDR3 nucleotides are TGTGCCAGCAGCTTATTTGGGACTAGCGGGAGGGGTGAGCAGTTCTTC. This sequence encodes CASSLFGTSGRGEQFF.

This clonotype has only a few counts. The chain links TRBV4-1 to TRBJ2-7; D remains ambiguous. Germline CDR1 is MGHRA and CDR2 is YSYEKL. The CDR3 totals 16 residues. Between the trimmed V and J ends, which lost 1 base and 0 bases, there was a span of 13 bases. The CDR3 DNA follows: TGCGCCAGCAGCCAAGGGGCGACCGAATTCTCCTACGAGCAGTACTTC. Amino acids: CASSQGATEFSYEQYF.